This T cell receptor beta chain stems from a study of graft-versus-host responses after intestinal transplantation. Germline values: CDR1 MGHRA, CDR2 YSYEKL. This CDR3 is 17 amino acids long. The V segment lost 0 bases and the J segment 3 bases; nucleotides outside the gene matches: 8. Worth noting for this clone: Its antigen is undetermined.

General study points: Some GvH clones were seen earlier in gut or blood, suggesting intestinal origin.

Sequencing was performed with immunoSEQ multiplex PCR; in TCRdb, only in-frame clones are kept and a portion is missing. This repertoire shows about 120,000 clones, 95% found once; its top ten account for under 3.5%. The material sequenced was unstimulated CD8+ T cells sorted from spleen or lymph node cells, taken before intestinal transplant. V usage is TRBV4-1 and J usage is TRBJ2-1; TRBD2 matches 7 bases. The source of this sequence is a human donor who received an intestinal transplant. The CDR3 is CASSQEAWPSGYNEQFF. The CDR3 DNA reads as TGCGCCAGCAGCCAAGAAGCTTGGCCTAGCGGCTACAATGAGCAGTTCTTC.